These 23 T cell receptor beta chains originate from one sample sequenced in a study of OX40 agonist ivuxolimab in advanced cancers. Using immunoSEQ multiplex PCR, the repertoire was profiled, and TCRdb retains in-frame clones only, with some absent. The data hold about 96,000 clones, with 84% observed a single time. The specimen comprised CD4+ or CD8+ T cells sorted from blood, sampled in a trial of the OX40 agonist ivuxolimab. All receptors come from an adult with an advanced solid tumor such as melanoma, head and neck, liver or kidney cancer.

V and J are TRBV6-5 and TRBJ1-4; 8 nucleotides match TRBD1. CDR3 length equals 12 residues. The germline V gene encodes CDR1 MNHEY and CDR2 SVGAGI. The junction had 2 bases not matched to a gene; V was cut back by 6 bases and J by 8 bases. CDR3 DNA: TGTGCCAGCAGGACAGGGGAGGAAAAACTGTTTTTT. This codes for CASRTGEEKLFF.

The chain combines TRBV27 with TRBJ1-2; D may be TRBD1 (5 bases). V was cut by 6 bases and J by 0 bases, with 14 bases left in between. The CDR3 extends over 15 amino acids. Germline V gene sequence: CDR1 MNHEY, CDR2 SMNVEV (reference sequence). This CDR3 reads CASSQVWGSNYGYTF. CDR3 coding DNA: TGTGCCAGCAGCCAAGTGTGGGGGTCTAACTATGGCTACACCTTC.

The rearrangement joins TRBV18 to TRBJ1-1, with 7 bases identical to TRBD1. The CDR3 loop spans 15 amino acids. Trimming took 3 bases from V and 0 from J; bases not matched to a gene: 4. Germline values: CDR1 KGHSH, CDR2 LQKENI. The CDR3 region is CASSPGQRMNTEAFF. The CDR3 nucleotides read TGTGCCAGCTCACCGGGACAGCGCATGAACACTGAAGCTTTCTTT.

This sequence joins TRBV6-5 and TRBJ2-5, with TRBD1 matching 11 bases. Near its end, the DNA agrees better with TRBJ2-7, so the J call may be wrong. The CDR3 covers 15 residues. The germline CDR1 and CDR2 sequences are MNHEY and SVGAGI. The CDR3 bases are TGTGCCAGCCGGTACCGGGACAGGGGGACCTACGAGCAGTACTTC. It translates to CASRYRDRGTYEQYF.

This clone was picked up one time. The chain is built from TRBV7-9 and TRBJ2-3; 9 positions agree with TRBD2. Germline assignment: CDR1 SEHNR and CDR2 FQNEAQ (reference sequence). The CDR3 has 17 residues. V lost 1 base, J lost 4 bases, and 9 bases stayed unmatched. CDR3 loop: CASSLDRTSDIPDTQYF. In DNA, the CDR3 is TGTGCCAGCAGCTTAGATAGGACTAGCGATATTCCAGATACGCAGTATTTT. Full variable domain (remainder filled in from reference TRBV7-9 and TRBJ2-3): DTGVSQNPRHKITKRGQNVTFRCDPISEHNRLYWYRQTLGQGPEFLTYFQNEAQLEKSRLLSDRFSAERPKGSFSTLEIQRTEQGDSAMYLCASSLDRTSDIPDTQYFGPGTRLTVL.

The chain has TRBV4-1 and TRBJ2-7; 9 bases map to TRBD2. Germline assignment: CDR1 MGHRA and CDR2 YSYEKL. Trimming at V came to 0 bases and at J to 4 bases, leaving 4 bases not matched to a gene. The CDR3 has 15 residues. The DNA of the CDR3 is TGCGCCAGCAGCCAAGAGGGGCGGGAGGGGTACGAGCAGTACTTC. It specifies CASSQEGREGYEQYF.

The J gene is TRBJ1-4, the V gene TRBV5-1; 8 nucleotides align to TRBD1. The CDR3 has 16 amino acids. Germline V CDR1 and CDR2: SGHRS, YFSETQ. With 4 bases clipped from V and 0 bases from J, the junction kept 5 bases outside the gene matches. The CDR3 region is CASSGGTGPTNEKLFF. The CDR3 DNA follows: TGCGCCAGCAGCGGCGGGACAGGTCCAACTAATGAAAAACTGTTTTTT.

V gene TRBV4-1 combines with J gene TRBJ2-7; D possibly corresponds to TRBD1 (6 bases). Deletions cut 4 bases from V and 1 base from J, with 14 bases between. The CDR3 sequence is 15 residues long. The germline gives CDR1 MGHRA, CDR2 YSYEKL. For the CDR3, the DNA is TGCGCCAGCAGCCGAGAACCGGGACATTCCTACGAGCAGTACTTC. Protein sequence: CASSREPGHSYEQYF.

The rearrangement uses TRBV4-3 and TRBJ2-2, with D possibly being TRBD2 (5 bases). The CDR3 contains 17 residues. Deletions cut 0 bases from V and 0 bases from J, with 11 bases between. Germline-derived CDR1 and CDR2 are LGHNA and YSLEER. Here the CDR3 reads CASSQDQLGPNTGELFF. CDR3 nucleotides: TGCGCCAGCAGCCAAGATCAACTAGGGCCGAACACCGGGGAGCTGTTTTTT.

The V gene is TRBV27, the J gene TRBJ1-2; D perhaps matches TRBD1 (5 bases). The CDR3 contains 13 residues. Trimming took 8 bases from V and 3 from J, leaving 13 bases between them. The germline V gene encodes CDR1 MNHEY and CDR2 SMNVEV (reference sequence). The CDR3 coding sequence is TGTGCCAGCCACAGGTTCGGAGACTATGGCTACACCTTC. Its translation is CASHRFGDYGYTF.

V gene TRBV5-6 combines with J gene TRBJ2-1, with TRBD2 identical over 10 bases. This CDR3 has 16 residues. The junction had 8 bases not matched to a gene; V was cut back by 4 bases and J by 4 bases. Germline CDR1 reads SGHDT; CDR2 reads YYEEEE. CDR3 in DNA: TGTGCCAGCAGCCCGAGGGGACTAGCGTATTACAATGAGCAGTTCTTC. The encoded protein is CASSPRGLAYYNEQFF.

This clone was observed a handful of times. The J gene is TRBJ2-1, the V gene TRBV27; tentative D call: TRBD1 (5 bases). The V end lost 3 bases, the J end lost 5 bases, and 14 bases lay between the germline ends. CDR1 and CDR2 from the germline V gene are MNHEY and SMNVEV (reference sequence). The CDR3 sequence is 15 residues long. The CDR3 spells CASSFTSVGHNEQFF. The CDR3, as DNA: TGTGCCAGCAGTTTCACCTCGGTGGGGCACAATGAGCAGTTCTTC.

Turning to this clone: Other DNA sequences in the sample encode the same CDR3. The chain couples TRBV2 to TRBJ1-2; D remains unclear. Germline V gene data show CDR1 as SNHLY and CDR2 as FYNNEI. V shed 0 bases and J shed 8 bases, with 10 bases lying between them. The CDR3 extends over 13 amino acids. The CDR3 reads CASSEAGPIGYTF. The CDR3 DNA is TGTGCCAGCAGTGAAGCGGGCCCTATCGGCTACACCTTC.

The chain is built from TRBV2 and TRBJ1-2; TRBD1 is a possible D gene (6 bases). The length of the CDR3 is 15 residues. Germline V gene sequence: CDR1 SNHLY, CDR2 FYNNEI. Trimming shortened V by 2 bases and J by 5 bases, and 15 bases separated the two germline ends. CDR3 sequence (DNA): TGTGCCAGCAGTGAAACCCAGGGGCCGTTTTATGGCTACACCTTC. Translating gives CASSETQGPFYGYTF. The entire variable domain, with the rest obtained from reference TRBV2 and TRBJ1-2, is as follows: EPEVTQTPSHQVTQMGQEVILRCVPISNHLYFYWYRQILGQKVEFLVSFYNNEISEKSEIFDDQFSVERPDGSNFTLKIRSTKLEDSAMYFCASSETQGPFYGYTFGSGTRLTVV.

The chain has TRBV18 and TRBJ2-7; no clear D gene. The CDR3 contains 15 residues. V lost 3 bases to trimming and J lost 3 bases, with 15 bases between them. From germline, CDR1 is KGHSH and CDR2 LQKENI. In DNA form, the CDR3 reads TGTGCCAGCTCACCGCCCGGACGGATCAACTACGAGCAGTACTTC. This codes for CASSPPGRINYEQYF.

The CDR3: CASGLFQGHNEQFF. The CDR3 bases are TGTGCCAGCGGACTGTTTCAGGGCCACAATGAGCAGTTCTTC. This chain joins TRBV7-8 and TRBJ2-1; tentatively, D is TRBD1 or TRBD2 (5 bases each). CDR1 and CDR2 from the germline V gene are SGHVS and FQNEAQ. V lost 8 bases and J lost 5, with 16 bases in between. This CDR3 is 14 amino acids long.

The chain joins TRBV14 to TRBJ2-7; D might be TRBD2 (5 bases). Trimming left V 2 bases short and J 4 bases short, with 18 bases between. The germline V gene has CDR1 SGHDN and CDR2 FVKESK. The length of the CDR3 is 16 residues. The CDR3, as DNA: TGTGCCAGCAGCCAATCGGGGAAAAATCTTGGGTACGAGCAGTACTTC. Protein sequence: CASSQSGKNLGYEQYF.

This chain connects TRBV5-4 to TRBJ1-4, with D possibly matching TRBD1 (6 bases). CDR1 is SGHNT, CDR2 YYREEE, per germline (reference sequence). The V and J ends lost 4 bases and 4 bases respectively, with 11 bases between them. This CDR3 has 14 residues. The CDR3 loop reads CASSLDRFNEKLFF. Written as DNA, the CDR3 is TGTGCCAGCAGCCTCGACAGGTTTAATGAAAAACTGTTTTTT.

This chain links TRBV4-3 with TRBJ2-4; D remains unclear. There are 16 residues in the CDR3. Germline CDR1 is LGHNA and CDR2 is YSLEER. V dropped 1 base and J dropped 0 bases, with 10 bases sitting between them. CDR3 DNA: TGCGCCAGCAGCCAAGGTTCCTCCCTAGCCAAAAACATTCAGTACTTC. It is translated as CASSQGSSLAKNIQYF.

For the CDR3, the DNA is TGTGCCAGCAACGACCGGGGAATCGACAATGAGCAGTTCTTC. Translating it yields CASNDRGIDNEQFF. The chain recombines TRBV7-2 with TRBJ2-1, with a tentative D call TRBD2 (5 bases). The ends were cut back, 7 bases at V and 5 bases at J, with 15 bases in the middle. The germline CDR1 and CDR2 sequences are SGHTA and FQGNSA. This CDR3 comprises 14 residues.

This clone is a singleton in its sample. The V call is TRBV2, the J call TRBJ2-3, with 10 nucleotides matching TRBD1. Per the germline V gene, CDR1 is SNHLY and CDR2 is FYNNEI. Trimming removed 6 bases from V and 1 base from J; junction bases left unmatched: 13. The CDR3 runs to 18 residues. DNA of the CDR3: TGTGCCAGCAGGACAGGGGGCGCCGGTTTTGATGGCACAGATACGCAGTATTTT. Residues: CASRTGGAGFDGTDTQYF.

The chain carries TRBV7-2 and TRBJ1-5, with D perhaps matching TRBD1 (6 bases). V was trimmed by 3 bases and J by 6 bases, leaving 12 bases between them. In germline, CDR1 is SGHTA, CDR2 FQGNSA. The CDR3 sequence is 14 residues long. CDR3 loop: CASSFLGGVQPQHF. The CDR3 DNA reads TGTGCCAGCAGCTTCTTGGGGGGCGTTCAGCCCCAGCATTTT.

The chain carries TRBV2 and TRBJ1-1, with D unresolved. Germline V gene sequence: CDR1 SNHLY, CDR2 FYNNEI. Trimming took off 7 bases at V and 6 bases at J, with 15 bases between the two ends. The CDR3 is 13 residues long. In DNA, the CDR3 is TGTGCCAGCAAAATTCAACGGGGATCTGAAGCTTTCTTT. Translating it yields CASKIQRGSEAFF.